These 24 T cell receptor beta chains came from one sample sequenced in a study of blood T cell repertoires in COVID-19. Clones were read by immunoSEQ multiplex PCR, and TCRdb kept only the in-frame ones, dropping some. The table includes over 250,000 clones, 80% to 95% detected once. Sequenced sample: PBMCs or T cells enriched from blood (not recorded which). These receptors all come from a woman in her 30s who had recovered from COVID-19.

CDR3 sequence reads: CASSPQTAGNTIYF. CDR3 bases: TGCGCCAGCAGCCCCCAAACAGCTGGAAACACCATATATTTT. The J gene is TRBJ1-3, the V gene TRBV5-1, with D unclear. The CDR3 extends over 14 amino acids. The germline V gene has CDR1 SGHRS and CDR2 YFSETQ. Trimming took off 4 bases at V and 2 bases at J, with 10 bases between the two ends.

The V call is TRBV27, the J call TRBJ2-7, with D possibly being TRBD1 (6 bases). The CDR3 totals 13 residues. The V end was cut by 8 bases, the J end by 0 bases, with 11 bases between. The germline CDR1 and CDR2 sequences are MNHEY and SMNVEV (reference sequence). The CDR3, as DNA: TGTGCCAGCGCGAGGACAGTCTCCTACGAGCAGTACTTC. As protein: CASARTVSYEQYF.

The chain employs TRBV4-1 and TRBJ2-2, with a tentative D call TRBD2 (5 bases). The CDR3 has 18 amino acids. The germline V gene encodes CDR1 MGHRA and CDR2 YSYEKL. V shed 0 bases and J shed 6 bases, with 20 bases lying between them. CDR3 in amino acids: CASSQEASHLVYSGELFF. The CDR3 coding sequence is TGCGCCAGCAGCCAAGAGGCTAGCCACCTCGTTTATTCCGGGGAGCTGTTTTTT.

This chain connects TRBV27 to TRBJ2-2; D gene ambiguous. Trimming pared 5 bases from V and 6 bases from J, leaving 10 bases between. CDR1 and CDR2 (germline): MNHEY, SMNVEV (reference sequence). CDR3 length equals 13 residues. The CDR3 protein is CASSPFLSGELFF. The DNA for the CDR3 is TGTGCCAGCAGTCCCTTTTTGTCCGGGGAGCTGTTTTTT.

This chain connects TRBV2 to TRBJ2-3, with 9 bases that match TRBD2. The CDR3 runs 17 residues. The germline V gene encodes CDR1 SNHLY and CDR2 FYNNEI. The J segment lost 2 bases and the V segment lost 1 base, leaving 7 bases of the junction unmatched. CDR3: CASSEGQTSGVTDTQYF. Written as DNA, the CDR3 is TGTGCCAGCAGTGAAGGGCAGACTAGCGGAGTCACAGATACGCAGTATTTT.

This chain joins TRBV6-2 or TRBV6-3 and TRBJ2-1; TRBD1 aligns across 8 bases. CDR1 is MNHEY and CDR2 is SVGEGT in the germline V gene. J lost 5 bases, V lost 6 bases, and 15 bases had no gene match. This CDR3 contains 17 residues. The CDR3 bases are TGTGCCAGCAGCTTAGGACAGGGCAATCCACAACACAATGAGCAGTTCTTC. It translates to CASSLGQGNPQHNEQFF.

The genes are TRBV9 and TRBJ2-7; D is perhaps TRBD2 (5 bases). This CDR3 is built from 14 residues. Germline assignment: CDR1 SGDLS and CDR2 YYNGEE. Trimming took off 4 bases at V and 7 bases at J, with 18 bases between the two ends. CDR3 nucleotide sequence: TGTGCCAGCAGCTCCAGTGCCGTCTCGGGGGAGCAGTACTTC. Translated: CASSSSAVSGEQYF.

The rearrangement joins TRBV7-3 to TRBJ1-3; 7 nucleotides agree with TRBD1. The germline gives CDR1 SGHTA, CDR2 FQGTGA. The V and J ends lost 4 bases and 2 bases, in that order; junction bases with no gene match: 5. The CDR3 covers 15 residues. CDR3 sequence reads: CASSSETGAGNTIYF. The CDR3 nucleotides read TGTGCCAGCAGCTCCGAAACAGGGGCTGGAAACACCATATATTTT.

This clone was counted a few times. CDR3 loop: CASTEFRGKNSPLHF. The DNA of the CDR3 is TGTGCCAGCACCGAATTCAGGGGTAAAAATTCACCCCTCCACTTT. The chain recombines TRBV5-8 with TRBJ1-6, with D maybe TRBD1 (6 bases). The V end was cut by 6 bases, the J end by 7 bases, with 17 bases between. The CDR3 consists of 15 residues. From germline, CDR1 is SGHTS and CDR2 YDEGEE.

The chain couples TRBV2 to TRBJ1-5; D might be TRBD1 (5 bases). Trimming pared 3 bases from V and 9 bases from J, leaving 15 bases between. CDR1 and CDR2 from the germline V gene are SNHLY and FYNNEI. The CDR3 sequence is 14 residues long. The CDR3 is CASSESTGPGPQHF. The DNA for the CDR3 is TGTGCCAGCAGTGAGTCCACAGGACCAGGGCCCCAGCATTTT. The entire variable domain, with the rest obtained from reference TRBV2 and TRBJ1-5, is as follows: EPEVTQTPSHQVTQMGQEVILRCVPISNHLYFYWYRQILGQKVEFLVSFYNNEISEKSEIFDDQFSVERPDGSNFTLKIRSTKLEDSAMYFCASSESTGPGPQHFGDGTRLSIL.

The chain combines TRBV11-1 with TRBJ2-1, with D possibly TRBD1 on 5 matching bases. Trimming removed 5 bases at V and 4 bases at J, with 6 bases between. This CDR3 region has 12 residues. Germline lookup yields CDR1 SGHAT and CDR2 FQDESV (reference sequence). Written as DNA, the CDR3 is TGTGCCAGCAGCGCAGGGTACAATGAGCAGTTCTTC. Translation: CASSAGYNEQFF. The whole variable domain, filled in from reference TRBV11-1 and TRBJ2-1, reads EAEVAQSPRYKITEKSQAVAFWCDPISGHATLYWYRQILGQGPELLVQFQDESVVDDSQLPKDRFSAERLKGVDSTLKIQPAELGDSAMYLCASSAGYNEQFFGPGTRLTVL.

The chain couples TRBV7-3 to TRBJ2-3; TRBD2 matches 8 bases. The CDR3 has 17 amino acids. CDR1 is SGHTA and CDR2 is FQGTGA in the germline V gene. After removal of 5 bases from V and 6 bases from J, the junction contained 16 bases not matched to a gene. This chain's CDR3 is CASSEKLREVRADTQYF. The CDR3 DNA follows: TGTGCCAGCAGCGAGAAGTTGCGGGAGGTGCGAGCGGATACGCAGTATTTT.

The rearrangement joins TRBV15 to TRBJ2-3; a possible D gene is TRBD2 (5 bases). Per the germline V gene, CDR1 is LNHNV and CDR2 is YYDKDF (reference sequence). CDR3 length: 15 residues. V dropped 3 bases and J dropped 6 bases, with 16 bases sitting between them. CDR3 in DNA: TGTGCCACCAGCAGCTCCGGAGCTAGCTCTGATACGCAGTATTTT. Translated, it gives CATSSSGASSDTQYF.

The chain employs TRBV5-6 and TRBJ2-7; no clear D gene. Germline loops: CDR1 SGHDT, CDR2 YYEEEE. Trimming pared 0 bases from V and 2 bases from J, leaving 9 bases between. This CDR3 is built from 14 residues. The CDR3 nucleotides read TGTGCCAGCAGCTTGGCGTCCCCTACCTACGAGCAGTACTTC. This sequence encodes CASSLASPTYEQYF.

The CDR3 region is CASRPPGQRVYNEQFF. The CDR3 nucleotides are TGTGCCAGTAGACCTCCGGGGCAGCGGGTTTACAATGAGCAGTTCTTC. V gene TRBV19 combines with J gene TRBJ2-1; TRBD2 is a possible D gene (6 bases). V gave up 6 bases and J gave up 4 bases, with 19 bases separating them. This CDR3 has 16 residues. Per the germline V gene, CDR1 is LNHDA and CDR2 is SQIVND (reference sequence).

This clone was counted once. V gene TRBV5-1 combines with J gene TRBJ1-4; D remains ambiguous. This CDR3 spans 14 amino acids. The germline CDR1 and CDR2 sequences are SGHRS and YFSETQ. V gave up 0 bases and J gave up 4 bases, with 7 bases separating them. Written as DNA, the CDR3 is TGCGCCAGCAGCTTGGCTGGGAGTAATGAAAAACTGTTTTTT. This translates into CASSLAGSNEKLFF.

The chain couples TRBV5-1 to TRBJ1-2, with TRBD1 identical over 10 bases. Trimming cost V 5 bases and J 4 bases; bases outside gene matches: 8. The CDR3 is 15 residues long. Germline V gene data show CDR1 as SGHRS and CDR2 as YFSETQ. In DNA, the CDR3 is TGCGCCAGCAGTTCCGGACAGGGGGTCATCTATGGCTACACCTTC. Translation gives CASSSGQGVIYGYTF.

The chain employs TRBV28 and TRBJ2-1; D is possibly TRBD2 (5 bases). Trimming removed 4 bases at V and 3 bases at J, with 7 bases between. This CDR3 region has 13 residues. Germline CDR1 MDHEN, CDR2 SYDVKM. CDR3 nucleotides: TGTGCCAGCAGTTCCCGGGACTACAATGAGCAGTTCTTC. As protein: CASSSRDYNEQFF.

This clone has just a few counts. The CDR3 spells CASSFPRASGSGELFF. For the CDR3, the DNA is TGTGCCAGCAGTTTCCCCCGGGCTAGCGGGTCCGGGGAGCTGTTTTTT. The rearrangement links TRBV27 to TRBJ2-2; 8 bases line up with TRBD2. Germline loops: CDR1 MNHEY, CDR2 SMNVEV (reference sequence). The ends lost 3 bases at V and 6 bases at J; junction bases unmatched: 9. The CDR3 is made up of 16 amino acids.

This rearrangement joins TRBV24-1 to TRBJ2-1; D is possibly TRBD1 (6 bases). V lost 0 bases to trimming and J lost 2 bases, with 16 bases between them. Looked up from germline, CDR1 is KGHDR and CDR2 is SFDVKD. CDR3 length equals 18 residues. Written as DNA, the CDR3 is TGTGCCACCAGTGATTTGATCCTGGACAGAAAAACCTACAATGAGCAGTTCTTC. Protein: CATSDLILDRKTYNEQFF.

The CDR3 DNA is TGTGCCAGCAGCCCAAGGGACAGGGGGCGCGGGACTAGCGGAGTTAACTCCTACGAGCAGTACTTC. This sequence encodes CASSPRDRGRGTSGVNSYEQYF. V usage is TRBV6-2 or TRBV6-3 and J usage is TRBJ2-7; D might be TRBD1 (12 bases). Germline V CDR1 and CDR2: MNHEY, SVGEGT. The CDR3 consists of 22 residues. The V end lost 6 bases, the J end lost 0 bases, and 36 bases lay between the germline ends.

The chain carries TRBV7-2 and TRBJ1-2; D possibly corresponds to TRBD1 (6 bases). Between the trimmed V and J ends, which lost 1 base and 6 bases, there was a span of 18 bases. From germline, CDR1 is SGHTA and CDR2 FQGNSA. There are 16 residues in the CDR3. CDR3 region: CASSLERGGAPNGYTF. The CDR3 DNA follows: TGTGCCAGCAGCTTAGAACGAGGGGGGGCGCCTAATGGCTACACCTTC.

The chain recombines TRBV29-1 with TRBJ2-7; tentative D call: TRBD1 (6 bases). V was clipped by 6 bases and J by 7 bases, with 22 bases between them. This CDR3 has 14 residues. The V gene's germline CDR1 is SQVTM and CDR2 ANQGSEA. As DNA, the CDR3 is TGCAGCGTCCTCGGACAGTTTGGGTCTACTGAGCAGTACTTC. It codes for CSVLGQFGSTEQYF.

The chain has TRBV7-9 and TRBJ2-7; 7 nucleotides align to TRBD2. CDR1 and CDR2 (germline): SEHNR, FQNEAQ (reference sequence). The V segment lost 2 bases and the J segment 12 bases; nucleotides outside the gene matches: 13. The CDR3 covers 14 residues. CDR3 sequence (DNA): TGTGCCAGCAGCTTACAGCAGACTAGCCTAAAGGTGTACTTC. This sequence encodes CASSLQQTSLKVYF. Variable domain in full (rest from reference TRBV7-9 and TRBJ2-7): DTGVSQNPRHKITKRGQNVTFRCDPISEHNRLYWYRQTLGQGPEFLTYFQNEAQLEKSRLLSDRFSAERPKGSFSTLEIQRTEQGDSAMYLCASSLQQTSLKVYFGPGTRLTVT.